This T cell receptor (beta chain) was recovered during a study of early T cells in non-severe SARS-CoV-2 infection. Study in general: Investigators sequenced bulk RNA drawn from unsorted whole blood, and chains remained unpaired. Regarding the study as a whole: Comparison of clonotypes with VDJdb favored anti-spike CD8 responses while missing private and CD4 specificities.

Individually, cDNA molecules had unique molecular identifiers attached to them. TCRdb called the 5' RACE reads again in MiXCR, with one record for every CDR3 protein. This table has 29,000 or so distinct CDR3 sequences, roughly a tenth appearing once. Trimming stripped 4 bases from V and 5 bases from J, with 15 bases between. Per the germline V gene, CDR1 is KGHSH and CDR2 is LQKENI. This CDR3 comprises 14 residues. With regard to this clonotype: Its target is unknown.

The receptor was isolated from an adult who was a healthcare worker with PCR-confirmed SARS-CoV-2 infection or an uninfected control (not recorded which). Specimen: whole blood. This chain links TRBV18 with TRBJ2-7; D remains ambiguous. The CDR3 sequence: CASSRASYEDEQYF. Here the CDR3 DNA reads TGTGCCAGCTCACGCGCGTCTTACGAGGACGAGCAGTACTTC.